This TCR beta chain appears in the sequencing data of a study of CD8 T cells in ankylosing spondylitis. Study-wide findings and caveats: Past research had described some motif variants in reactive arthritis synovial fluid and blood. Characteristic of ankylosing spondylitis blood, it appeared, was a TCR beta motif comprising about 8 highly homologous variants. Disease-linked clones reportedly concentrated significantly in matched ankylosing spondylitis synovial fluid. Relatively rare in peripheral blood, disease-linked clones were also CD8+.

A few counts support this clonotype. Its specificity is not known. Construction of TCR beta libraries was performed using quantitative 5'-RACE with molecular barcodes. TCRdb re-derived calls from the 5' RACE reads in MiXCR, one entry per CDR3 protein. Here the sample spans about 330,000 distinct CDR3 sequences, roughly 8% being singletons. This CDR3 has 17 residues. After removal of 4 bases from V and 0 bases from J, the junction contained 6 bases not matched to a gene. Germline V gene sequence: CDR1 LGHNA, CDR2 YNFKEQ. The receptor comes from a male donor with ankylosing spondylitis. V is TRBV4-2 and J is TRBJ2-7, with TRBD2 matching 13 bases. Sequences were obtained from blood, either unsorted or a sorted T cell fraction (not recorded which). The chain's CDR3 is CASSLGLAGDFSYEQYF. DNA of the CDR3: TGTGCCAGCAGCCTCGGACTAGCGGGGGATTTCTCCTACGAGCAGTACTTC.